The 24 T cell receptor beta chains in this list originate from one sample, sequenced in a study of T-cell reconstitution after alpha-beta-depleted transplantation in children (dated by TCRdb to the mid-2010s). The library was obtained by PCR. The instrument was an Illumina HiSeq 2500. Molecular barcoding was employed in the preparation of TCR libraries, with unique molecular identifiers being used to normalize TCRbeta repertoire quantification. TCRdb ran its own pipeline on the public reads, namely fastp trimming at Q25 and MiXCR clone calling, and kept in-frame beta chains. Here each entry gathers all rows of one CDR3 protein and keeps the most common genes and DNA. The sample data list about 100,000 distinct CDR3 sequences, and 4.5% to 7.5% of these were observed just once. The ten biggest clones cover around 5.6% of the sample. The time point label here, explained by the study, means: day 60 (about 2 months) after transplantation. The treatment or condition label, read with the paper, signifies: allogeneic hematopoietic cell transplantation with graft depleted of TCRalphabeta T cells and CD19 B cells.

This specimen was PBMCs, mostly from graft donor cells, taken 60 days after TCRalphabeta/CD19-depleted stem cell transplant. These receptors came from a female patient between 2 and 15 years old who had a stem cell transplant for Fanconi anemia, so the T cells may come from the graft donor.

This clonotype was observed a few times. This chain uses TRBV11-2 with TRBJ2-3; D gene uncertain. Germline-derived CDR1 and CDR2 are SGHAT and FQNNGV. This CDR3 comprises 14 residues. The V end lost 2 bases, the J end lost 4 bases, and 10 bases lay between the germline ends. For the CDR3, the DNA is TGTGCCAGCAGCTTATCCGGGTACCCAGATACGCAGTATTTT. Its protein product is CASSLSGYPDTQYF.

This clonotype was counted ten times or more. This chain joins TRBV12-3 or TRBV12-4 and TRBJ2-7; the D is unclear. V lost 8 bases and J lost 2, with 13 bases in between. There are 13 residues in the CDR3. The CDR3 spells CASARTRTYEQYF. The CDR3 coding sequence is TGTGCCAGCGCCCGGACCCGGACCTACGAGCAGTACTTC.

This clonotype was recorded at least ten times. This sequence joins TRBV7-2 and TRBJ2-5; D is tentatively TRBD1 or TRBD2 (5 bases each). Germline V CDR1 and CDR2: SGHTA, FQGNSA. The CDR3 sequence is 16 residues long. Trimming stripped 2 bases from V and 0 bases from J, with 13 bases between. The DNA for the CDR3 is TGTGCCAGCAGCTTATGGGGGAAGGGGTACCAAGAGACCCAGTACTTC. Translated, it gives CASSLWGKGYQETQYF.

This clonotype was counted between two and nine times. V is TRBV7-2 and J is TRBJ1-2; 10 bases align to TRBD1. The ends lost 3 bases at V and 9 bases at J; junction bases unmatched: 7. There are 14 residues in the CDR3. In germline, CDR1 is SGHTA, CDR2 FQGNSA. CDR3: CASSFQTGGDRYTF. CDR3 in DNA: TGTGCCAGCAGCTTCCAGACAGGGGGCGATCGCTACACCTTC.

This clonotype was seen ten or more times. The chain combines TRBV7-8 with TRBJ2-3; no reliable D call. Germline loops: CDR1 SGHVS, CDR2 FQNEAQ. The CDR3 loop spans 13 amino acids. The V end lost 3 bases, the J end lost 4 bases, and 8 bases lay between the germline ends. The CDR3 region has the DNA TGTGCCAGCAGCTTCGTGAAGTCAGATACGCAGTATTTT. It codes for CASSFVKSDTQYF.

The chain has TRBV5-1 and TRBJ1-4; D possibly corresponds to TRBD1 (5 bases). V was trimmed by 6 bases and J by 5 bases, leaving 14 bases between them. This CDR3 is built from 14 residues. Germline V lookup: CDR1 SGHRS, CDR2 YFSETQ. The CDR3: CASTTGRLNEKLFF. The CDR3 coding sequence is TGCGCCAGCACCACGGGACGGCTGAATGAAAAACTGTTTTTT.

This clonotype was observed a handful of times. CDR3 in amino acids: CASSPSWGTDTQYF. CDR3 DNA: TGTGCCAGCTCACCGTCTTGGGGGACAGATACGCAGTATTTT. This chain joins TRBV18 and TRBJ2-3; D might be TRBD1 or TRBD2, each matching 5 bases. V lost 3 bases and J 3 bases, leaving 10 bases between the germline ends. Germline V CDR1 and CDR2: KGHSH, LQKENI. The CDR3 has 14 residues.

The CDR3 coding sequence is TGCAGTGCTAGAGGGGACACCGGGGAGCTGTTTTTT. This translates into CSARGDTGELFF. The V and J genes are TRBV20-1 and TRBJ2-2; no reliable D call. This CDR3 comprises 12 residues. Trimming removed 1 base at V and 3 bases at J, with 3 bases between. Germline CDR1 and CDR2: DFQATT and SNEGSKA (reference sequence).

This clonotype was seen repeatedly, ten times or more. The chain is built from TRBV7-3 and TRBJ2-5; D not resolved. Trimming took off 3 bases at V and 1 base at J, with 6 bases between the two ends. The CDR3 has 13 residues. Germline CDR1 SGHTA, CDR2 FQGTGA. This CDR3 is CASSFGVQETQYF. The DNA of the CDR3 is TGTGCCAGCAGCTTTGGGGTCCAAGAGACCCAGTACTTC.

This clonotype appeared many times. The chain joins TRBV30 to TRBJ2-3, with D uncertain. The CDR3 is made up of 17 amino acids. The V end was cut by 5 bases, the J end by 0 bases, with 21 bases between. Germline V lookup: CDR1 GTSNPN, CDR2 SVGIG (reference sequence). The chain's CDR3 is CAWLRPSHGRSTDTQYF. The CDR3 region has the DNA TGTGCCTGGCTGCGCCCCTCACACGGACGGAGCACAGATACGCAGTATTTT.

This clonotype appeared many times. This chain connects TRBV12-3 or TRBV12-4 to TRBJ1-2, with 9 positions matching TRBD1. The CDR3 is 13 residues long. The J segment lost 6 bases and the V segment lost 7 bases, leaving 6 bases of the junction unmatched. CDR3 sequence (DNA): TGTGCCAGCAACCTACAGGGGGCGGATGGCTACACCTTC. The encoded protein is CASNLQGADGYTF.

This clonotype has a handful of counts. CDR3 amino acids: CSVTPWTGTNTEAFF. The CDR3 region has the DNA TGCAGCGTTACCCCGTGGACAGGGACGAACACTGAAGCTTTCTTT. This chain uses TRBV29-1 with TRBJ1-1, with 8 nucleotides matching TRBD1. The CDR3 sequence is 15 residues long. Germline CDR1 reads SQVTM; CDR2 reads ANQGSEA. The J segment lost 1 base and the V segment lost 5 bases, leaving 9 bases of the junction unmatched.

This clonotype was found many times. The chain uses TRBV20-1 and TRBJ2-7; 13 positions agree with TRBD2. The V gene's germline CDR1 is DFQATT and CDR2 SNEGSKA (reference sequence). The CDR3 loop spans 16 amino acids. J gave up 1 base and V 1 base, and 4 bases lay outside the gene matches. CDR3: CSARGLAGGFSYEQYF. The CDR3 region has the DNA TGCAGTGCTAGAGGACTAGCGGGAGGCTTTTCCTACGAGCAGTACTTC.

This clonotype was counted many times. The V and J genes are TRBV28 and TRBJ2-3; D ambiguous. Germline assignment: CDR1 MDHEN and CDR2 SYDVKM. The V end was cut by 5 bases, the J end by 4 bases, with 7 bases between. This CDR3 contains 12 residues. The CDR3 reads CASSPRPDTQYF. For the CDR3, the DNA is TGTGCCAGCAGTCCAAGGCCAGATACGCAGTATTTT.

V and J are TRBV5-1 and TRBJ1-5, with 7 bases that match TRBD1. The CDR3 length is 15 residues. The J segment lost 3 bases and the V segment lost 2 bases, leaving 5 bases of the junction unmatched. The germline gives CDR1 SGHRS, CDR2 YFSETQ. In DNA, the CDR3 is TGCGCCAGCAGCTTAACGGGACAGTCCAATCAGCCCCAGCATTTT. Translation: CASSLTGQSNQPQHF.

This clonotype has at least ten counts. This rearrangement joins TRBV29-1 to TRBJ2-7; TRBD2 matches 8 bases. The CDR3 is made up of 16 amino acids. Germline V gene sequence: CDR1 SQVTM, CDR2 ANQGSEA. Trimming took 1 base from V and 5 from J; bases not matched to a gene: 13. CDR3 amino acids: CSVEGVPGGLPHEQYF. Here the CDR3 DNA reads TGCAGCGTTGAAGGAGTCCCGGGAGGGCTTCCCCACGAGCAGTACTTC.

This clonotype was seen a handful of times. The chain links TRBV20-1 to TRBJ2-7; D is possibly TRBD1 (5 bases). Germline V CDR1 and CDR2: DFQATT, SNEGSKA (reference sequence). This CDR3 contains 14 residues. The ends were cut back, 0 bases at V and 3 bases at J, with 12 bases in the middle. This CDR3 is CSARDTGHHYEQYF. The CDR3 DNA is TGCAGTGCTAGAGACACAGGCCACCACTACGAGCAGTACTTC.

The chain recombines TRBV2 with TRBJ2-7, with 8 positions matching TRBD1. The CDR3 sequence is 14 residues long. V lost 6 bases and J lost 4; bases outside the gene matches: 8. Per the germline V gene, CDR1 is SNHLY and CDR2 is FYNNEI. The CDR3 DNA sequence: TGTGCCAGCAGCGGACAGGGAACCTCGTACGAGCAGTACTTC. Protein sequence: CASSGQGTSYEQYF.

A few counts support this clonotype. The rearrangement links TRBV5-1 to TRBJ2-5; D is possibly TRBD1 (6 bases). V was shortened by 2 bases and J by 5 bases, with 16 bases between the two germline ends. From germline, CDR1 is SGHRS and CDR2 YFSETQ. There are 15 residues in the CDR3. The CDR3 DNA sequence: TGCGCCAGCAGCTTAGGGACATCGGAGTCGGAGACCCAGTACTTC. Amino acid sequence: CASSLGTSESETQYF.

At least ten counts were recorded for this clonotype. The chain joins TRBV5-1 to TRBJ2-7; 16 nucleotides match TRBD2. This CDR3 spans 21 amino acids. The germline V gene has CDR1 SGHRS and CDR2 YFSETQ. Trimming cost V 0 bases and J 0 bases; bases outside gene matches: 12. The DNA for the CDR3 is TGCGCCAGCAGCTTGGACGGCAGTTGGGGACTAGCGGGAGGGCCCTCCTACGAGCAGTACTTC. It yields the protein CASSLDGSWGLAGGPSYEQYF.

This clonotype was detected many times. J is TRBJ2-1 and V is TRBV6-4; maybe TRBD1 (6 bases). CDR3 size: 13 residues. V was shortened by 1 base and J by 7 bases, with 8 bases between the two germline ends. Germline V lookup: CDR1 MRHNA, CDR2 SNTAGT. This CDR3 is CASSDFTGNEQFF. The CDR3 coding sequence is TGTGCCAGCAGTGACTTTACAGGGAATGAGCAGTTCTTC.

In this sample, this clonotype turned up a few times. The chain has TRBV7-2 and TRBJ2-3; D not certain. V lost 2 bases, J lost 1 base, and 7 bases lay in between. CDR1 SGHTA and CDR2 FQGNSA come from the germline V gene. The CDR3 extends over 14 amino acids. CDR3 amino acids: CASSLFYGTDTQYF. The CDR3 DNA reads TGTGCCAGCAGCTTATTCTACGGCACAGATACGCAGTATTTT.

This clonotype was detected many times. V gene TRBV5-6 combines with J gene TRBJ2-7; perhaps TRBD2 as D (5 bases). Trimming left V 1 base short and J 3 bases short, with 14 bases between. Germline V lookup: CDR1 SGHDT, CDR2 YYEEEE. The CDR3 is 15 amino acids. This CDR3 reads CASSLPGSDYYEQYF. The CDR3 coding sequence is TGTGCCAGCAGCTTGCCGGGGAGCGACTACTACGAGCAGTACTTC.

A few counts support this clonotype. This sequence joins TRBV20-1 and TRBJ2-3, with a weak D call TRBD2 (5 bases). In germline, CDR1 is DFQATT, CDR2 SNEGSKA (reference sequence). CDR3 length: 13 amino acids. V lost 6 bases to trimming and J lost 2 bases, with 12 bases between them. CDR3 residues: CSARLSYTDTQYF. The DNA for the CDR3 is TGCAGTGCCAGACTATCGTACACAGATACGCAGTATTTT.